The 9 T cell receptor beta chains presented below share a single source sample, sequenced in a study of cytomegalovirus exposure and HLA in healthy donors. Use of 60 Vbeta and 13 Jbeta primers characterized the PCR. Produced via immunoSEQ multiplex PCR; TCRdb's table is partial and in-frame only. The sample consists of 110,000 to 150,000 clones, nearly 85% of them appearing once. The sequenced sample was PBMCs. These receptor sequences come from a male donor in good health and CMV-seronegative.

The CDR3 coding sequence is TGCGCCAGCAGCCACCAAAACACAGGCGGAGACTACAATGAGCAGTTCTTC. Translated: CASSHQNTGGDYNEQFF. J is TRBJ2-1 and V is TRBV4-1, with D possibly matching TRBD1 (5 bases). V lost 3 bases, J lost 3 bases, and 18 bases lay in between. The germline V gene encodes CDR1 MGHRA and CDR2 YSYEKL. The CDR3 extends over 17 amino acids.

The J gene is TRBJ1-2, the V gene TRBV2, with no clear D. This CDR3 has 12 residues. CDR1 is SNHLY and CDR2 is FYNNEI in the germline V gene. Trimming left V 2 bases short and J 8 bases short, with 9 bases between. CDR3 DNA sequence: TGTGCCAGCAGTGAAACCGGGGAGGGCTACACCTTC. Residues: CASSETGEGYTF. Based on the CDR3 plus reference TRBV2 and TRBJ1-2, the full variable domain is EPEVTQTPSHQVTQMGQEVILRCVPISNHLYFYWYRQILGQKVEFLVSFYNNEISEKSEIFDDQFSVERPDGSNFTLKIRSTKLEDSAMYFCASSETGEGYTFGSGTRLTVV.

The rearrangement joins TRBV29-1 to TRBJ2-1; D unclear. With 5 bases removed from V and 4 bases from J, the gap between germline ends came to 6 bases. Germline CDR1 and CDR2: SQVTM and ANQGSEA. CDR3 size: 11 residues. The CDR3 here is CSVPRYNEQFF. CDR3 nucleotides: TGCAGCGTTCCCAGGTACAATGAGCAGTTCTTC.

The chain's CDR3 is CASSSGGGPGNTIYF. In DNA form, the CDR3 reads TGTGCCAGCAGCTCGGGGGGAGGCCCTGGAAACACCATATATTTT. The V and J genes are TRBV27 and TRBJ1-3; a weak D match, TRBD1 (5 bases). CDR1 MNHEY and CDR2 SMNVEV come from the germline V gene (reference sequence). The CDR3 is 15 residues long. With 6 bases removed from V and 2 bases from J, the gap between germline ends came to 14 bases.

The chain recombines TRBV6-1 with TRBJ2-5; D not certain. The CDR3 runs 15 residues. Germline lookup yields CDR1 MNHNS and CDR2 SASEGT. The V end was cut by 2 bases, the J end by 4 bases, with 14 bases between. The CDR3 is CASSETLRFRETQYF. CDR3 nucleotides: TGTGCCAGCAGTGAAACCCTCAGGTTCAGAGAGACCCAGTACTTC.

CDR3 nucleotides: TGTGCCAGCAGCCGGGGGGGCGGGGAGCAGTACTTC. It encodes CASSRGGGEQYF. The chain links TRBV7-2 to TRBJ2-7, with 8 bases identical to TRBD2. The CDR3 runs to 12 residues. Germline CDR1 SGHTA, CDR2 FQGNSA. The ends lost 5 bases at V and 7 bases at J; junction bases unmatched: 4. The full variable domain, completed using reference TRBV7-2 and TRBJ2-7, is GAGVSQSPSNKVTEKGKDVELRCDPISGHTALYWYRQSLGQGLEFLIYFQGNSAPDKSGLPSDRFSAERTGGSVSTLTIQRTQQEDSAVYLCASSRGGGEQYFGPGTRLTVT.

The chain employs TRBV5-4 and TRBJ1-4, with 7 bases aligning to TRBD1. Germline trimming cut 1 base from V and 7 bases from J; bases unmatched to any gene: 7. Germline V gives CDR1 SGHNT, CDR2 YYREEE (reference sequence). The CDR3 is 15 residues long. DNA for the CDR3: TGTGCCAGCAGCTTGACAGGGGAGAGGGTTGAAAAACTGTTTTTT. Translated, it gives CASSLTGERVEKLFF. Supplemented by reference TRBV5-4 and TRBJ1-4, the full variable domain reads ETGVTQSPTHLIKTRGQQVTLRCSSQSGHNTVSWYQQALGQGPQFIFQYYREEENGRGNFPPRFSGLQFPNYSSELNVNALELDDSALYLCASSLTGERVEKLFFGSGTQLSVL.

The chain links TRBV4-3 to TRBJ2-1; TRBD1 aligns across 8 bases. CDR3 length: 16 residues. After removal of 4 bases from V and 2 bases from J, the junction contained 7 bases not matched to a gene. The germline CDR1 and CDR2 sequences are LGHNA and YSLEER. The CDR3 DNA follows: TGCGCCAGCAGCCCCAACCCACAGGGGGCCTACAATGAGCAGTTCTTC. Residues: CASSPNPQGAYNEQFF.

This chain uses TRBV5-3 with TRBJ1-1; TRBD1 might be the D (5 bases). TRBV5-3 is treated as an ORF (open reading frame) with a function not yet certain. Trimming shortened V by 8 bases and J by 3 bases, and 14 bases separated the two germline ends. The length of the CDR3 is 13 residues. This CDR3 reads CARGGLGDTEAFF. The CDR3 bases are TGTGCCAGGGGGGGATTGGGGGACACTGAAGCTTTCTTT.